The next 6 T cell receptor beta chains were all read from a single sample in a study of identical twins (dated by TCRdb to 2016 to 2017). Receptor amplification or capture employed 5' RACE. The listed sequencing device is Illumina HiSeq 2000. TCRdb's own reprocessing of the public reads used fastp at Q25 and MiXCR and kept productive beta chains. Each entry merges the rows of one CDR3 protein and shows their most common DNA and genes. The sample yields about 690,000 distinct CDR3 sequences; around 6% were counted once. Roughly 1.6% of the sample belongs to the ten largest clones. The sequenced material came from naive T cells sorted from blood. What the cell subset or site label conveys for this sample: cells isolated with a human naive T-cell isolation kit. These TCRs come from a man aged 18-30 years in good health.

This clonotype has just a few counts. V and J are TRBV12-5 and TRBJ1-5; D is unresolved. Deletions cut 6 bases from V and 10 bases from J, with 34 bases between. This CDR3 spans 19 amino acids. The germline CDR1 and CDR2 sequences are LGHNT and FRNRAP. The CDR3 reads CASGSFPRPFNGEGQPQHF. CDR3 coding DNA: TGTGCTAGTGGGTCTTTCCCCCGACCCTTTAATGGGGAAGGTCAACCCCAGCATTTT.

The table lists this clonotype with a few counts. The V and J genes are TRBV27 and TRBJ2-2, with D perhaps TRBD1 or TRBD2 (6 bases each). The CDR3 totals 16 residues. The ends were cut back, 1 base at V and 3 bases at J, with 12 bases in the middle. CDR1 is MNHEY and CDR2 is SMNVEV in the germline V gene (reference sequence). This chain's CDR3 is CASSLWGARDTGELFF. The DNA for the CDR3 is TGTGCCAGCAGTTTATGGGGGGCGCGGGACACCGGGGAGCTGTTTTTT.

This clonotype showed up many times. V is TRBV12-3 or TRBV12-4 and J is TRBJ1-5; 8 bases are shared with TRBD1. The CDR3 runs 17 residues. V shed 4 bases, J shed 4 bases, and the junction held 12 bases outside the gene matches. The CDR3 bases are TGTGCCAGCAGTTCGGAAGTTGTGACAGGGGTTAATCAGCCCCAGCATTTT. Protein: CASSSEVVTGVNQPQHF.

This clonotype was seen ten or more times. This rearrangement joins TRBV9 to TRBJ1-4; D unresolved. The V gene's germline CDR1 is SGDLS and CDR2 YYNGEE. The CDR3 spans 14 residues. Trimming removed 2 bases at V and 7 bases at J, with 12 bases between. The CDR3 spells CASSVGNTGEKLFF. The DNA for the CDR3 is TGTGCCAGCAGCGTTGGGAATACGGGTGAAAAACTGTTTTTT.

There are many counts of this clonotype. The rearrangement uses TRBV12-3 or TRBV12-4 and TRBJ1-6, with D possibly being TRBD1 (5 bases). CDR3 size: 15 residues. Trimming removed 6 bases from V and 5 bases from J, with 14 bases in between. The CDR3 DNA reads TGTGCCAGCAGCGCCTCGGGACGGAATAATTCACCCCTCCACTTT. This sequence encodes CASSASGRNNSPLHF.

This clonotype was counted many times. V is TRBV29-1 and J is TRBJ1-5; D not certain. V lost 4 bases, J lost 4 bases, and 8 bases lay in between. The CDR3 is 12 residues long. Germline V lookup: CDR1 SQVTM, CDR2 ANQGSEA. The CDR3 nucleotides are TGCAGCGTTGGAGGGAGGAATCAGCCCCAGCATTTT. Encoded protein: CSVGGRNQPQHF. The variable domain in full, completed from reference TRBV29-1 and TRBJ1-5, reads SAVISQKPSRDICQRGTSLTIQCQVDSQVTMMFWYRQQPGQSLTLIATANQGSEATYESGFVIDKFPISRPNLTFSTLTVSNMSPEDSSIYLCSVGGRNQPQHFGDGTRLSIL.